This T cell receptor (beta chain) was sequenced during a study of blood T cell repertoires in COVID-19. In the study overall: Material from acute and convalescent COVID-19 was sourced from the United States, Italy and Spain. T cells, B-cell-depleted T cells, or PBMCs provided the cDNA or gDNA that served as material.

Seattle patient enrollment occurred during active infection, with longitudinal follow-up thereafter. V lost 3 bases and J lost 2; bases outside the gene matches: 10. In germline, CDR1 is MNHEY, CDR2 SMNVEV (reference sequence). The length of the CDR3 is 19 residues. Original handling: Nucleated cell counts were estimated from reference gene primer amplification. Sequencing used immunoSEQ multiplex PCR; TCRdb keeps in-frame clones, though not all of them. The V and J calls and clone size were taken over from that table, and D and trimming were inferred from the DNA. The sample holds about 330,000 clones, roughly 86% seen once.

J is TRBJ2-2 and V is TRBV27; 12 nucleotides agree with TRBD2. Sequencing was performed on peripheral blood. This TCR was sampled from a man aged 25-45 years with COVID-19, enrolled during active disease. For the CDR3, the DNA is TGTGCCAGCAGTTTCATCGGACTAGCGGGGTATTATAACACCGGGGAGCTGTTTTTT. It translates to CASSFIGLAGYYNTGELFF.